The rows below give T cell receptor beta chains drawn from one sample of a study of T cell repertoires in cytomegalovirus infection. MiXCR was run by TCRdb on the reads, yielding one entry per CDR3 protein. In the table there are 200,000 to 250,000 distinct CDR3 sequences, approximately 24% of which are singletons. The specimen sequenced was CD8+ T cells from PBMCs. The source is a human donor in good health (CMV status not recorded). Some clones in this sample may be carry-over from other donors' samples. The CDR3 runs from the conserved cysteine through the conserved F or W. A D gene is named only where the DNA matches it firmly. Size tells how often a clone was seen (once, few, many) or the class of an expanded clone, and some rows leave it out.

j_call,clone_size,v_call,d_call,cdr3_aa,cdr3_nt
TRBJ2-1,many,TRBV12-3/TRBV12-4,NA,CASSWASTMNEQFF,TGTGCCAGCAGTTGGGCTAGTACAATGAATGAGCAGTTCTTC
TRBJ2-2,many,TRBV12-3/TRBV12-4,TRBD2,CASSFGLAGDRGELFF,TGTGCCAGCAGTTTCGGACTAGCGGGGGACCGGGGGGAGCTGTTTTTT
TRBJ1-2,many,TRBV7-2,NA,CASSLAGPNYGYTF,TGTGCCAGCAGCTTAGCAGGGCCTAACTATGGCTACACCTTC
TRBJ1-1,NA,TRBV11-3,NA,CASSRRGDTEAFF,TGTGCCAGCAGCCGGAGAGGGGACACTGAAGCTTTCTTT
TRBJ2-5,NA,TRBV9,NA,CASSVAEGGGPWETQYF,TGTGCCAGCAGCGTAGCGGAGGGGGGCGGCCCCTGGGAGACCCAGTACTTC
TRBJ1-2,NA,TRBV29-1,NA,CSVTGGPDYGYTF,TGCAGCGTTACCGGGGGGCCGGACTATGGCTACACCTTC
TRBJ2-7,NA,TRBV4-2,TRBD2,CASSQDWGTSAYEQYF,TGTGCCAGCAGCCAAGATTGGGGCACTAGCGCCTACGAGCAGTACTTC
TRBJ1-3,NA,TRBV5-1,NA,CASSPGVPGNTIYF,TGCGCCAGCAGCCCGGGGGTTCCTGGAAACACCATATATTTT
TRBJ2-1,many,TRBV12-3/TRBV12-4,TRBD2,CASNFNPGLGLQNEQFF,TGTGCCAGCAACTTCAACCCGGGACTAGGGTTACAGAATGAGCAGTTCTTC
TRBJ2-3,many,TRBV7-8,TRBD2,CASSFAGGTTDTQYF,TGTGCCAGCAGCTTCGCGGGGGGGACCACAGATACGCAGTATTTT
TRBJ2-1,few,TRBV7-9,TRBD2,CASSSSTSGGYNEQFF,TGTGCCAGCAGCTCGTCGACTAGCGGGGGGTACAATGAGCAGTTCTTC
TRBJ2-6,few,TRBV2,TRBD1,CASSARQGSFLAGANVLTF,TGTGCCAGCAGTGCCCGACAGGGTTCCTTTCTTGCTGGGGCCAACGTCCTGACTTTC
TRBJ1-1,NA,TRBV29-1,NA,CSELTAVNTEAFF,TGCAGCGAATTGACAGCCGTGAACACTGAAGCTTTCTTT
TRBJ2-7,few,TRBV7-1,NA,CASSPPYRGEQYF,TGTGCCAGCAGCCCCCCTTATCGGGGCGAGCAGTACTTC
TRBJ2-1,many,TRBV7-8,TRBD2,CASSLIAGEHEQFF,TGTGCCAGCAGCTTAATAGCGGGGGAGCATGAGCAGTTCTTC
TRBJ2-7,few,TRBV2,NA,CASSRPGALSYEQYF,TGTGCCAGCAGCCGCCCCGGGGCCCTATCCTACGAGCAGTACTTC
TRBJ2-1,NA,TRBV19,NA,CASSSTEFNEQFF,TGTGCCAGTAGTTCGACAGAGTTTAATGAGCAGTTCTTC